The source of this T cell receptor beta chain is a study of blood T cell repertoires in COVID-19. Sequencing was performed with immunoSEQ multiplex PCR; in TCRdb, only in-frame clones are kept and a portion is missing. The table shows approximately 170,000 clones, with about 87% occurring only once. V lost 5 bases and J 2 bases, leaving 12 bases between the germline ends. CDR3 length: 14 residues. The V gene's germline CDR1 is SGHTA and CDR2 FQGNSA. The receptor's source is a man between 60 and 75 years old with acute or convalescent COVID-19. The genes are TRBV7-2 and TRBJ1-1; D may be TRBD1 (5 bases). Material for sequencing was peripheral blood. CDR3 DNA: TGTGCCAGCAGCCCGCGACAGTTCAACACTGAAGCTTTCTTT. Translated: CASSPRQFNTEAFF.